These 26 T cell receptor beta chains came from one sample sequenced in a study of PD-1 blockade in classical Hodgkin lymphoma (dated by TCRdb to 2020 to 2022). The time point label of this sample denotes: cycle 2 day 1 (C2D1) of nivolumab. All trial patients had relapsed after autologous stem cell transplantation, with cohorts A, B and C differing in prior brentuximab vedotin exposure. The receptor library was made with the immunoSEQ multiplex PCR assay. Held by TCRdb, this immuneACCESS table contains in-frame sequences only and omits some clones. Under half of the omission traces to an unresolved V gene where checked; the cause of the rest is unknown. The sample includes some 14,000 clones, with roughly 78% observed a single time. Clones ranked in the top ten supply about 26% of the sample. Sequencing used peripheral blood mononuclear cells (PBMCs), obtained before the second cycle of nivolumab. These receptors all stem from a human donor with classical Hodgkin lymphoma.

The rearrangement uses TRBV28 and TRBJ1-4; 9 positions match TRBD1. Germline lookup yields CDR1 MDHEN and CDR2 SYDVKM. The CDR3 is 15 residues long. Trimming cost V 6 bases and J 1 base; bases outside gene matches: 3. CDR3 loop: CASRQGAGTNEKLFF. The CDR3, as DNA: TGTGCCAGCAGACAGGGGGCTGGAACTAATGAAAAACTGTTTTTT.

This chain connects TRBV6-5 to TRBJ2-5; D is unresolved. Germline loops: CDR1 MNHEY, CDR2 SVGAGI. The length of the CDR3 is 15 residues. Trimming removed 2 bases at V and 0 bases at J, with 10 bases between. CDR3 protein: CASSYPDGYQETQYF. The CDR3 DNA reads TGTGCCAGCAGTTACCCGGACGGGTACCAAGAGACCCAGTACTTC.

Remarks on this clone: Other DNA sequences in this sample translate to the same CDR3. The chain uses TRBV5-1 and TRBJ2-1; 11 bases match TRBD2. The CDR3 consists of 15 residues. J was trimmed by 4 bases and V by 3 bases; bases with no gene match: 3. Germline V CDR1 and CDR2: SGHRS, YFSETQ. In DNA form, the CDR3 reads TGCGCCAGCAGCTCTAGCGGGGGGCCGTACAATGAGCAGTTCTTC. Its protein is CASSSSGGPYNEQFF.

The V call is TRBV30, the J call TRBJ2-5; 8 nucleotides match TRBD2. This CDR3 is 12 amino acids long. V lost 2 bases, J lost 5 bases, and 1 base stayed unmatched. Germline values: CDR1 GTSNPN, CDR2 SVGIG (reference sequence). DNA of the CDR3: TGTGCCTGGAGTTCGGGGGGGGAGACCCAGTACTTC. This codes for CAWSSGGETQYF.

This chain joins TRBV2 and TRBJ2-7; weak D call: TRBD2 (6 bases). The CDR3 length is 14 residues. V lost 2 bases and J lost 6, with 14 bases in between. The germline V gene encodes CDR1 SNHLY and CDR2 FYNNEI. CDR3 in amino acids: CASSEIPWRGEQYF. For the CDR3, the DNA is TGTGCCAGCAGTGAAATCCCGTGGAGGGGCGAGCAGTACTTC.

This clone was observed a single time. The chain joins TRBV5-3 to TRBJ2-7; D is undetermined. TRBV5-3 is an open reading frame, and its role is uncertain. CDR3 length: 11 amino acids. The germline V and J ends were trimmed by 8 bases and 0 bases, with 6 bases remaining between them. CDR3: CASSDSYEQYF. The CDR3 DNA sequence: TGTGCCAGCAGCGACTCCTACGAGCAGTACTTC.

This clone was counted only a few times. J is TRBJ2-2 and V is TRBV18; 8 bases line up with TRBD1. Germline CDR1 KGHSH, CDR2 LQKENI. V shed 5 bases, J shed 10 bases, and the junction held 12 bases outside the gene matches. The CDR3 length is 15 residues. This chain's CDR3 is CASSVWDRPSLELFF. In DNA form, the CDR3 reads TGTGCCAGCTCAGTTTGGGACAGGCCGTCGTTGGAGCTGTTTTTT.

The sample holds a few counts of this clone. The V call is TRBV10-3, the J call TRBJ2-7, with a weak D call TRBD1 (6 bases). The CDR3 runs to 17 residues. From germline, CDR1 is ENHRY and CDR2 SYGVKD. V dropped 3 bases and J dropped 0 bases, with 18 bases sitting between them. DNA for the CDR3: TGTGCCATCAGTGATGACCCCAAACGGACAGTCTCCTACGAGCAGTACTTC. Its protein is CAISDDPKRTVSYEQYF.

This clone was picked up one time. The CDR3 DNA reads as TGCGCCAGCAGCCGGACTAGCGGGGGGCCTTACGAGCAGTACTTC. Amino acid sequence: CASSRTSGGPYEQYF. The chain is built from TRBV4-3 and TRBJ2-7; TRBD2 aligns across 14 bases. The CDR3 consists of 15 residues. V trimming: 4 bases; J trimming: 4 bases; junction bases outside the gene matches: 3. Germline loops: CDR1 LGHNA, CDR2 YSLEER.

The gene calls are TRBV7-2 and TRBJ2-7; 10 bases match TRBD1. CDR3 length: 15 amino acids. Germline V lookup: CDR1 SGHTA, CDR2 FQGNSA. V gave up 4 bases and J gave up 2 bases; unmatched junction bases: 5. CDR3 sequence reads: CASSSWDRGTYEQYF. As DNA, the CDR3 is TGTGCCAGCAGCTCGTGGGACAGGGGAACCTACGAGCAGTACTTC.

The rearrangement joins TRBV7-2 to TRBJ2-3, with 14 bases lining up with TRBD2. The ends lost 5 bases at V and 4 bases at J; junction bases unmatched: 8. The CDR3 spans 17 residues. The germline CDR1 and CDR2 sequences are SGHTA and FQGNSA. The CDR3 DNA reads as TGTGCCAGCAGCCACCGACTAGCGGGGGGGCTACCAGATACGCAGTATTTT. It codes for CASSHRLAGGLPDTQYF.

The gene calls are TRBV6-5 and TRBJ1-1; D may be TRBD1 (5 bases). Trimming cost V 5 bases and J 11 bases, with 18 bases left between them. The CDR3 length is 13 residues. CDR1 and CDR2 (germline): MNHEY, SVGAGI. The CDR3 region has the DNA TGTGCCAGCAGTGCACCGGGGCCCCGGATGGCTTTCTTT. Its protein is CASSAPGPRMAFF.

The J gene is TRBJ2-1, the V gene TRBV5-6; TRBD1 might be the D (6 bases). Between the trimmed V and J ends, which lost 3 bases and 0 bases, there was a span of 13 bases. This CDR3 has 16 residues. The germline gives CDR1 SGHDT, CDR2 YYEEEE. The CDR3 spells CASSWWQGSSYNEQFF. In DNA, the CDR3 is TGTGCCAGCAGCTGGTGGCAGGGGAGCTCCTACAATGAGCAGTTCTTC.

This clone was observed a handful of times. The chain recombines TRBV15 with TRBJ2-6; no clear D gene. V was pared by 5 bases and J by 1 base, with 9 bases between. Germline-derived CDR1 and CDR2 are LNHNV and YYDKDF (reference sequence). The CDR3 has 15 residues. This chain's CDR3 is CATSGPESGANVLTF. The CDR3 DNA reads TGTGCCACCAGCGGGCCGGAGTCTGGGGCCAACGTCCTGACTTTC.

This clone is medium-sized within its sample. The rearrangement uses TRBV5-6 and TRBJ1-2, with D hard to call. The germline CDR1 and CDR2 sequences are SGHDT and YYEEEE. CDR3 size: 13 residues. Trimming removed 0 bases at V and 5 bases at J, with 8 bases between. The CDR3 reads CASSLAGKYGYTF. In DNA, the CDR3 is TGTGCCAGCAGCTTGGCGGGAAAATATGGCTACACCTTC.

This rearrangement joins TRBV30 to TRBJ2-4, with no clear D. CDR1 GTSNPN and CDR2 SVGIG come from the germline V gene (reference sequence). Trimming pared 0 bases from V and 0 bases from J, leaving 6 bases between. CDR3 length: 14 residues. The DNA for the CDR3 is TGTGCCTGGAGTGTAAATCTAGCCAAAAACATTCAGTACTTC. This codes for CAWSVNLAKNIQYF.

The chain employs TRBV11-2 and TRBJ2-1; the D is unclear. The V and J ends lost 5 bases and 8 bases respectively, with 13 bases between them. CDR1 is SGHAT and CDR2 is FQNNGV in the germline V gene. This CDR3 comprises 13 residues. The CDR3 DNA is TGTGCCAGCAGCCGATATCTAGGGCATGAGCAGTTCTTC. It is translated as CASSRYLGHEQFF.

The table lists this clone with a count of one. The rearrangement joins TRBV5-1 to TRBJ1-6, with 7 bases lining up with TRBD1. J lost 3 bases, V lost 5 bases, and 8 bases had no gene match. This CDR3 has 16 residues. The V gene's germline CDR1 is SGHRS and CDR2 YFSETQ. As DNA, the CDR3 is TGCGCCAGCAGTATCTCAGCAGGGGGCTATAATTCACCCCTCCACTTT. Its translation is CASSISAGGYNSPLHF.

V gene TRBV19 combines with J gene TRBJ1-1; TRBD1 matches at 8 bases. The ends lost 6 bases at V and 3 bases at J; junction bases unmatched: 6. The CDR3 runs 14 residues. In germline, CDR1 is LNHDA, CDR2 SQIVND (reference sequence). In DNA form, the CDR3 reads TGTGCCAGTAGAAGGACAGGGATCGACACTGAAGCTTTCTTT. It is translated as CASRRTGIDTEAFF.

V usage is TRBV18 and J usage is TRBJ1-2; 7 bases align to TRBD1. This CDR3 has 14 residues. The germline V gene encodes CDR1 KGHSH and CDR2 LQKENI. The trim removed 3 bases at V and 8 bases at J, leaving 9 bases unmatched. The CDR3 DNA reads as TGTGCCAGCTCACCTTCGGACAGGATCACCGGCTACACCTTC. It is translated as CASSPSDRITGYTF. The variable domain in full, completed from reference TRBV18 and TRBJ1-2, reads NAGVMQNPRHLVRRRGQEARLRCSPMKGHSHVYWYRQLPEEGLKFMVYLQKENIIDESGMPKERFSAEFPKEGPSILRIQQVVRGDSAAYFCASSPSDRITGYTFGSGTRLTVV.

The J gene is TRBJ2-7, the V gene TRBV7-2, with D unresolved. Trimming removed 1 base at V and 4 bases at J, with 5 bases between. Germline V gives CDR1 SGHTA, CDR2 FQGNSA. The CDR3 spans 12 residues. CDR3 sequence: CASSLVGYEQYF. Written as DNA, the CDR3 is TGTGCCAGCAGCTTAGTTGGTTACGAGCAGTACTTC. The variable domain in full, completed from reference TRBV7-2 and TRBJ2-7, reads GAGVSQSPSNKVTEKGKDVELRCDPISGHTALYWYRQSLGQGLEFLIYFQGNSAPDKSGLPSDRFSAERTGGSVSTLTIQRTQQEDSAVYLCASSLVGYEQYFGPGTRLTVT.

This chain joins TRBV28 and TRBJ1-2, with D hard to call. CDR1 MDHEN and CDR2 SYDVKM come from the germline V gene. V lost 3 bases, J lost 4 bases, and 6 bases lay in between. The CDR3 loop spans 12 amino acids. CDR3 in amino acids: CASSFGVYGYTF. For the CDR3, the DNA is TGTGCCAGCAGTTTTGGTGTCTATGGCTACACCTTC.

V and J are TRBV5-5 and TRBJ2-1; 8 bases map to TRBD2. This CDR3 comprises 15 residues. Losses at the gene ends were 2 bases for V and 5 bases for J; bases not matched to a gene: 6. Germline V gene sequence: CDR1 SGHKS, CDR2 YYEKEE (reference sequence). CDR3 amino acids: CASSLARGGDNEQFF. As DNA, the CDR3 is TGTGCCAGCAGCTTAGCTCGGGGGGGCGACAATGAGCAGTTCTTC.

Here the CDR3 DNA reads TGTGCCAGCAGCCATCACCTTAGATCAAGAAACTATGGCTACACCTTC. This gives the protein CASSHHLRSRNYGYTF. The chain recombines TRBV11-2 with TRBJ1-2; D gene unclear. The CDR3 runs 16 residues. V was trimmed by 5 bases and J by 2 bases, leaving 18 bases between them. CDR1 is SGHAT, CDR2 FQNNGV, per germline. The full variable domain, its missing parts supplied by reference TRBV11-2 and TRBJ1-2, is EAGVAQSPRYKIIEKRQSVAFWCNPISGHATLYWYQQILGQGPKLLIQFQNNGVVDDSQLPKDRFSAERLKGVDSTLKIQPAKLEDSAVYLCASSHHLRSRNYGYTFGSGTRLTVV.

This chain joins TRBV9 and TRBJ1-6; D ambiguous. Germline lookup yields CDR1 SGDLS and CDR2 YYNGEE. V was clipped by 0 bases and J by 5 bases, with 6 bases between them. CDR3 length: 14 residues. CDR3 amino acids: CASSVGADNSPLHF. In DNA, the CDR3 is TGTGCCAGCAGCGTAGGGGCAGATAATTCACCCCTCCACTTT.

Written as DNA, the CDR3 is TGTGCCAGCAGCTGGCAGGGTATCGGCGAGCAGTACTTC. Its translation is CASSWQGIGEQYF. The chain carries TRBV7-9 and TRBJ2-7; the D gene is possibly TRBD1 (5 bases). V lost 4 bases to trimming and J lost 6 bases, with 13 bases between them. The CDR3 is 13 residues long. Germline CDR1 and CDR2: SEHNR and FQNEAQ (reference sequence).